The 30 T cell receptor beta chains presented below share a single source sample, sequenced in a study of blood T cell repertoires in COVID-19. Generated by immunoSEQ multiplex PCR, the TCRdb table keeps only in-frame clones and is missing some. The sample consists of some 200,000 clones, 82% of them appearing once. Sequenced material: PBMCs or T cells enriched from blood (not recorded which). The source is a man aged 35 to 55 who had recovered from COVID-19.

V and J are TRBV4-3 and TRBJ2-7; TRBD2 matches at 9 bases. Losses at the gene ends were 0 bases for V and 2 bases for J; bases not matched to a gene: 11. The CDR3 is 18 residues long. The germline V gene has CDR1 LGHNA and CDR2 YSLEER. CDR3 in amino acids: CASSQEFHRAGGAYEQYF. The CDR3 DNA follows: TGCGCCAGCAGCCAAGAGTTTCACCGGGCGGGAGGGGCCTACGAGCAGTACTTC.

This chain links TRBV29-1 with TRBJ1-2, with D hard to call. Germline assignment: CDR1 SQVTM and CDR2 ANQGSEA. Trimming cost V 3 bases and J 7 bases, with 18 bases left between them. The CDR3 sequence is 14 residues long. The CDR3 region has the DNA TGCAGCGTTGAGGGCAGGTTCGTCGACGCTGGCTACACCTTC. As protein: CSVEGRFVDAGYTF.

This clone was observed once. The J gene is TRBJ2-3, the V gene TRBV5-1, with D unresolved. There are 15 residues in the CDR3. CDR1 SGHRS and CDR2 YFSETQ come from the germline V gene. V was clipped by 2 bases and J by 4 bases, with 14 bases between them. CDR3 coding DNA: TGCGCCAGCAGCTTCATGGGTCCCGGGTCAGATACGCAGTATTTT. This translates into CASSFMGPGSDTQYF. Full variable domain (missing parts from reference TRBV5-1 and TRBJ2-3): KAGVTQTPRYLIKTRGQQVTLSCSPISGHRSVSWYQQTPGQGLQFLFEYFSETQRNKGNFPGRFSGRQFSNSRSEMNVSTLELGDSALYLCASSFMGPGSDTQYFGPGTRLTVL.

This clone appeared a single time. This chain uses TRBV18 with TRBJ2-7; 7 bases map to TRBD1. CDR3 size: 15 residues. Germline-derived CDR1 and CDR2 are KGHSH and LQKENI. J was trimmed by 2 bases and V by 5 bases; bases with no gene match: 9. In DNA, the CDR3 is TGTGCCAGCTCAGGGTCACAGGGGCTTACCTACGAGCAGTACTTC. This encodes CASSGSQGLTYEQYF.

This clone was recorded a few times. The rearrangement joins TRBV4-2 to TRBJ1-3; D might be TRBD1 (5 bases). Trimming left V 0 bases short and J 2 bases short, with 11 bases between. Germline CDR1 LGHNA, CDR2 YNFKEQ. This CDR3 has 16 amino acids. The CDR3 protein is CASSQDLGEAGNTIYF. DNA of the CDR3: TGTGCCAGCAGCCAAGATTTGGGGGAGGCTGGAAACACCATATATTTT.

The genes are TRBV27 and TRBJ2-4; a possible D gene is TRBD2 (6 bases). V was cut by 1 base and J by 2 bases, with 18 bases left in between. This CDR3 is built from 18 residues. Germline V gene lookup returns CDR1 MNHEY and CDR2 SMNVEV (reference sequence). The CDR3 spells CASSLFGGSRSTKNIQYF. The DNA for the CDR3 is TGTGCCAGCAGTTTATTTGGGGGGTCTCGATCGACCAAAAACATTCAGTACTTC.

The V gene is TRBV9, the J gene TRBJ1-2; D is unclear. Germline V gene sequence: CDR1 SGDLS, CDR2 YYNGEE. The CDR3 covers 12 residues. V gave up 4 bases and J gave up 8 bases, with 12 bases separating them. In DNA, the CDR3 is TGTGCCAGCAGCCAAACTCGGGAGGGCTACACCTTC. Translated, it gives CASSQTREGYTF.

The chain employs TRBV19 and TRBJ1-1; D uncertain. Between the trimmed V and J ends, which lost 2 bases and 1 base, there was a span of 11 bases. The CDR3 is 15 residues long. Germline V gene data show CDR1 as LNHDA and CDR2 as SQIVND (reference sequence). The CDR3: CASSIWAPTNTEAFF. The DNA for the CDR3 is TGTGCCAGTAGTATATGGGCGCCTACGAACACTGAAGCTTTCTTT.

The genes are TRBV5-4 and TRBJ1-2; unclear D gene. Looked up from germline, CDR1 is SGHNT and CDR2 is YYREEE (reference sequence). This CDR3 comprises 14 residues. V dropped 2 bases and J dropped 0 bases, with 8 bases sitting between them. As DNA, the CDR3 is TGTGCCAGCAGCTTCCCAGGAACTAACTATGGCTACACCTTC. It is translated as CASSFPGTNYGYTF.

This clone has just a few counts. The chain is built from TRBV7-9 and TRBJ1-2; D is undetermined. This CDR3 is built from 11 residues. Germline V gene sequence: CDR1 SEHNR, CDR2 FQNEAQ (reference sequence). Trimming left V 3 bases short and J 6 bases short, with 5 bases between. This CDR3 is CASSLSNGYTF. Here the CDR3 DNA reads TGTGCCAGCAGCTTGAGTAATGGCTACACCTTC.

The V gene is TRBV7-6, the J gene TRBJ1-1; no reliable D call. The length of the CDR3 is 15 residues. Germline loops: CDR1 SGHVS, CDR2 FNYEAQ. Trimming took off 1 base at V and 0 bases at J, with 9 bases between the two ends. CDR3 nucleotide sequence: TGTGCCAGCAGCTTAGTATTGGGCCTGAACACTGAAGCTTTCTTT. Encoded protein: CASSLVLGLNTEAFF.

This clone was seen once. V is TRBV6-1 and J is TRBJ2-7, with D tentatively TRBD1 (7 bases). V lost 4 bases and J 7 bases, leaving 23 bases between the germline ends. The CDR3 sequence is 16 residues long. Germline loops: CDR1 MNHNS, CDR2 SASEGT. For the CDR3, the DNA is TGTGCCAGCAGTGGCGGGACAGTGTATTCGGCTTGGGAGCAGTACTTC. This translates into CASSGGTVYSAWEQYF.

This chain links TRBV30 with TRBJ2-7; D is ambiguous. Trimming shortened V by 5 bases and J by 6 bases, and 17 bases separated the two germline ends. The germline V gene has CDR1 GTSNPN and CDR2 SVGIG (reference sequence). This CDR3 is 13 amino acids long. The CDR3 sequence: CAWLPRSTGEQYF. CDR3 bases: TGTGCCTGGCTACCCCGCTCGACGGGCGAGCAGTACTTC. The full variable domain, completed using reference TRBV30 and TRBJ2-7, is SQTIHQWPATLVQPVGSPLSLECTVEGTSNPNLYWYRQAAGRGLQLLFYSVGIGQISSEVPQNLSASRPQDRQFILSSKKLLLSDSGFYLCAWLPRSTGEQYFGPGTRLTVT.

V is TRBV28 and J is TRBJ1-3, with unresolved D. V was pared by 4 bases and J by 4 bases, with 8 bases between. In germline, CDR1 is MDHEN, CDR2 SYDVKM. This CDR3 comprises 13 residues. In DNA, the CDR3 is TGTGCCAGCAGTTCCAACGGGGGAAACACCATATATTTT. It translates to CASSSNGGNTIYF.

The rearrangement uses TRBV30 and TRBJ1-5, with D tentatively TRBD1 (6 bases). CDR1 is GTSNPN and CDR2 is SVGIG in the germline V gene (reference sequence). The CDR3 spans 14 residues. V was trimmed by 0 bases and J by 9 bases, leaving 15 bases between them. The CDR3 bases are TGTGCCTGGAGTGTACAGGGTGGCCTATCGCCCCAGCATTTT. It codes for CAWSVQGGLSPQHF.

The chain carries TRBV29-1 and TRBJ1-5, with D perhaps matching TRBD1 (5 bases). Trimming took 5 bases from V and 3 from J, leaving 11 bases between them. This CDR3 has 13 amino acids. The germline CDR1 and CDR2 sequences are SQVTM and ANQGSEA. The CDR3 reads CSVLVQVNQPQHF. In DNA form, the CDR3 reads TGCAGCGTTTTGGTACAGGTCAATCAGCCCCAGCATTTT.

CDR3 amino acids: CASSLYQEANYGYTF. DNA for the CDR3: TGTGCCAGCAGCCTTTACCAGGAGGCTAACTATGGCTACACCTTC. V gene TRBV7-2 combines with J gene TRBJ1-2; D not certain. Trimming took off 5 bases at V and 0 bases at J, with 13 bases between the two ends. Germline CDR1 is SGHTA and CDR2 is FQGNSA. This CDR3 has 15 amino acids. Using reference TRBV7-2 and TRBJ1-2 for the parts outside the CDR3, the full variable domain is GAGVSQSPSNKVTEKGKDVELRCDPISGHTALYWYRQSLGQGLEFLIYFQGNSAPDKSGLPSDRFSAERTGGSVSTLTIQRTQQEDSAVYLCASSLYQEANYGYTFGSGTRLTVV.

The V and J genes are TRBV12-1 and TRBJ2-2; TRBD2, the table's D call, lacks a check against the DNA. TRBV12-1 is a known pseudogene. The CDR3 covers 15 residues. CDR3 amino acids: CASSSGGANTGELFF. In DNA, the CDR3 is TGTGCCAGCAGCTCTGGCGGGGCGAACACCGGGGAGCTGTTTTTT.

V and J are TRBV6-6 and TRBJ1-6; 8 positions agree with TRBD1. CDR1 and CDR2 (germline): MNHNY, SVGAGI (reference sequence). The CDR3 totals 16 residues. V was pared by 2 bases and J by 6 bases, with 6 bases of the junction left unmatched. The DNA of the CDR3 is TGTGCCAGCAGTTACCCCGACAGGGGCGGTAATTCACCCCTCCACTTT. Its protein product is CASSYPDRGGNSPLHF.

The rearrangement links TRBV4-1 to TRBJ1-2; D unresolved. Trimming shortened V by 6 bases and J by 9 bases, and 20 bases separated the two germline ends. This CDR3 contains 14 residues. CDR1 and CDR2 (germline): MGHRA, YSYEKL. The CDR3 loop reads CASSSYGNRGRYTF. The CDR3 DNA is TGCGCCAGCAGTTCTTACGGGAACCGAGGGCGCTACACCTTC.

The chain combines TRBV5-1 with TRBJ2-3; D possibly corresponds to TRBD1 (6 bases). The CDR3 spans 14 residues. Trimming took 4 bases from V and 2 from J, leaving 11 bases between them. Germline loops: CDR1 SGHRS, CDR2 YFSETQ. CDR3 amino acids: CASSLRTDTDTQYF. CDR3 nucleotides: TGCGCCAGCAGCCTACGGACAGACACAGATACGCAGTATTTT.

The rearrangement uses TRBV4-2 and TRBJ1-6; D gene ambiguous. Germline V CDR1 and CDR2: LGHNA, YNFKEQ. V lost 2 bases and J 9 bases, leaving 23 bases between the germline ends. The CDR3 totals 18 residues. CDR3 protein: CASSQPSQISRRGSPLHF. The DNA of the CDR3 is TGTGCCAGCAGCCAACCTTCCCAAATATCCCGACGAGGTTCACCCCTCCACTTT.

The chain has TRBV28 and TRBJ2-7, with D possibly being TRBD2 (6 bases). V lost 3 bases, J lost 6 bases, and 21 bases lay in between. This CDR3 has 16 amino acids. Germline-derived CDR1 and CDR2 are MDHEN and SYDVKM. CDR3: CASSLVVGRAGSEQYF. DNA of the CDR3: TGTGCCAGCAGTTTGGTTGTGGGCAGGGCGGGGAGCGAGCAGTACTTC.

This chain joins TRBV5-4 and TRBJ1-4; TRBD1 matches 9 bases. With V trimmed by 2 bases and J by 7 bases, 6 bases remained unmatched. There are 15 residues in the CDR3. Germline V gene data show CDR1 as SGHNT and CDR2 as YYREEE (reference sequence). CDR3 amino acids: CASSFKQGAGEKLFF. CDR3 bases: TGTGCCAGCAGCTTCAAACAGGGGGCGGGTGAAAAACTGTTTTTT.

In this sample, this clone turned up a few times. The V and J genes are TRBV4-1 and TRBJ1-5, with D possibly matching TRBD1 (6 bases). The CDR3 spans 17 residues. Trimming pared 3 bases from V and 2 bases from J, leaving 17 bases between. Germline V gene sequence: CDR1 MGHRA, CDR2 YSYEKL. The CDR3 DNA follows: TGCGCCAGCAGCCAGGACCAGACAGGCCGGGGCAATCAGCCCCAGCATTTT. This codes for CASSQDQTGRGNQPQHF.

This clone has more than one count but fewer than ten. Here the CDR3 reads CASSFNGGYEQYF. The DNA for the CDR3 is TGTGCCAGCAGCTTTAACGGGGGCTACGAGCAGTACTTC. The chain couples TRBV7-2 to TRBJ2-7; D perhaps matches TRBD2 (6 bases). The CDR3 loop spans 13 amino acids. Germline values: CDR1 SGHTA, CDR2 FQGNSA. Trimming pared 3 bases from V and 3 bases from J, leaving 9 bases between.

The genes are TRBV18 and TRBJ1-1, with TRBD1 matching over 9 bases. V was clipped by 4 bases and J by 3 bases; unmatched bases: 12. CDR3 length: 17 residues. CDR1 and CDR2 (germline): KGHSH, LQKENI. The CDR3 loop reads CASSRTGDSYQDTEAFF. The CDR3 nucleotides read TGTGCCAGCTCACGGACAGGGGACTCCTACCAGGACACTGAAGCTTTCTTT.

Only a few counts were recorded for this clone. J is TRBJ1-2 and V is TRBV11-2, with 9 bases lining up with TRBD1. The CDR3 loop spans 17 amino acids. Germline CDR1 is SGHAT and CDR2 is FQNNGV. V gave up 2 bases and J gave up 3 bases; unmatched junction bases: 10. The chain's CDR3 is CASSLTGGPRSDYGYTF. As DNA, the CDR3 is TGTGCCAGCAGCTTAACAGGGGGCCCCCGGTCGGACTATGGCTACACCTTC.

The chain couples TRBV5-6 to TRBJ1-3, with D possibly being TRBD1 (5 bases). Trimming removed 1 base at V and 6 bases at J, with 17 bases between. The CDR3 is 16 residues long. Per germline, CDR1 SGHDT and CDR2 YYEEEE. The CDR3: CASSLPRSRGVNTIYF. CDR3 in DNA: TGTGCCAGCAGCTTGCCTCGATCAAGGGGCGTAAACACCATATATTTT. Combining the CDR3 with reference TRBV5-6 and TRBJ1-3 gives the whole variable domain DAGVTQSPTHLIKTRGQQVTLRCSPKSGHDTVSWYQQALGQGPQFIFQYYEEEERQRGNFPDRFSGHQFPNYSSELNVNALLLGDSALYLCASSLPRSRGVNTIYFGEGSWLTVV.

This clone was recorded a few times. The V gene is TRBV19, the J gene TRBJ1-6, with D hard to call. The V end was cut by 1 base, the J end by 7 bases, with 14 bases between. The CDR3 runs 16 residues. Germline V gives CDR1 LNHDA, CDR2 SQIVND (reference sequence). The CDR3 here is CASSIGRASGNSPLHF. The CDR3 nucleotides read TGTGCCAGTAGTATAGGAAGGGCATCGGGAAATTCACCCCTCCACTTT.